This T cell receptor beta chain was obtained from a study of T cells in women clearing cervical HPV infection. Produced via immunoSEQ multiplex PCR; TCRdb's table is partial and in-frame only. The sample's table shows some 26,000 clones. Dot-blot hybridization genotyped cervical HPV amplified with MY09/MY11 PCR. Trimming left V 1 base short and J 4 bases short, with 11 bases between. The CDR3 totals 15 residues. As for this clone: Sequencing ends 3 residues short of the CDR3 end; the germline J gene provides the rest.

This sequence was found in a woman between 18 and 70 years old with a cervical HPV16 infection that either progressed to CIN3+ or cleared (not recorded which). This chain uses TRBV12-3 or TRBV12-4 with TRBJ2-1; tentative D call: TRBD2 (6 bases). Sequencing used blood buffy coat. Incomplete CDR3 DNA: TGTGCCAGCAGTTTAGTGGGGGGAATTTACAATGAG. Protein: CASSLVGGIYNE. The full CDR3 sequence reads CASSLVGGIYNEQFF.